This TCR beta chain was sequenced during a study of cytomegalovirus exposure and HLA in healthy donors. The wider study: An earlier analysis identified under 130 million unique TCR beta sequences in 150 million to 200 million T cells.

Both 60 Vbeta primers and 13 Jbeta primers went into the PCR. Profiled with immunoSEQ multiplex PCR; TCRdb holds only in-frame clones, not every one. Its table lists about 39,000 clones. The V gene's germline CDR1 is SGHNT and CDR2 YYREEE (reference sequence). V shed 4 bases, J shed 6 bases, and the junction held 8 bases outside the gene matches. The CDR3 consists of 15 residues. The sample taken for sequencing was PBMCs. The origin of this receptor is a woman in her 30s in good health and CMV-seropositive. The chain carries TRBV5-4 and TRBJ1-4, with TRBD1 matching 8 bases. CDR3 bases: TGTGCCAGCAGCCTCCCACAGGGGGGCGATGAAAAACTGTTTTTT. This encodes CASSLPQGGDEKLFF.